Sequencing of this T cell receptor beta chain was carried out in a study of blood T cell repertoires in COVID-19. At the level of the study: Whether acute or convalescent, the COVID-19 samples came from the United States, Italy and Spain. T cells, B-cell-depleted T cells, or PBMCs provided the cDNA or gDNA that served as material.

Per the study methods: Reference gene primer amplification gave nucleated cell count estimates. Clones were sequenced by immunoSEQ multiplex PCR, and TCRdb holds only the in-frame ones, with some missing. V, J and clone size were drawn from that table, and D and trimming were deduced from the DNA. The table includes about 80,000 clones, approximately 89% detected once. This CDR3 contains 16 residues. Germline V lookup: CDR1 SSHAT, CDR2 FNYEAQ (reference sequence). The count of this clone is one. The junction differs from germline at one of its ends, possibly a read error. Sequencing was performed on peripheral blood. The rearrangement links TRBV7-7 to TRBJ1-1; D gene ambiguous. This receptor was identified in a woman over 75 with acute or convalescent COVID-19. The CDR3 DNA reads TGTGCTAGCAGCTTAAAATGGCCGGCGGCGGACACTGAAGCTTTCTTT. Translating gives CASSLKWPAADTEAFF.